A single TCR beta chain is shown here with its context. The CDR3 has 14 amino acids. The V gene lost 2 bases and the J gene lost 0 bases, with 9 bases spanning the gap. Per germline, CDR1 GTSNPN and CDR2 SVGIG (reference sequence). This sample is drawn from a study of Ad26.COV2.S vaccination and SARS-CoV-2 variants. Treatment in this sample: roughly 19 received Ad26.COV2.S at low or high dose, single or two shots; about 5 received placebo; per-sample allocation not given. At day 63 after the first vaccine or placebo injection, samples were drawn. Vaccine was an Ad26 vector expressing Wuhan-strain SARS-CoV-2 spike. Assay: immunoSEQ multiplex PCR; the TCRdb copy retains only in-frame clones and omits some. This table has under 550,000 clones, roughly 90% appearing once.

The input for sequencing was peripheral blood, taken in a trial of Ad26.COV2.S vaccine versus placebo. This rearrangement joins TRBV30 to TRBJ2-3; D not resolved. The receptor's source is a person aged 18-60 years who received the Ad26.COV2.S COVID-19 vaccine or a placebo. CDR3 region: CAWSRAWSTDTQYF. CDR3 nucleotides: TGTGCCTGGAGTCGAGCTTGGAGCACAGATACGCAGTATTTT. Together with reference TRBV30 and TRBJ2-3, the CDR3 gives the full variable domain: SQTIHQWPATLVQPVGSPLSLECTVEGTSNPNLYWYRQAAGRGLQLLFYSVGIGQISSEVPQNLSASRPQDRQFILSSKKLLLSDSGFYLCAWSRAWSTDTQYFGPGTRLTVL.